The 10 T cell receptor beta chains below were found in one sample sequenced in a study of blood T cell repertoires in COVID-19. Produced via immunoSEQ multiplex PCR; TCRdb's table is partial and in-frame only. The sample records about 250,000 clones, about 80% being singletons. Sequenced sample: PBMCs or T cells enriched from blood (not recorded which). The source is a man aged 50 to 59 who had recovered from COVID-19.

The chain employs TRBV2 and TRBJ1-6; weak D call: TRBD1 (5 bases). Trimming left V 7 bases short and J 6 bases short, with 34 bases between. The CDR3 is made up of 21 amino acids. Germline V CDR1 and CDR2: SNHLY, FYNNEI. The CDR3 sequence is CASKRELTGEGQPHGNSPLHF. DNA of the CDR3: TGTGCCAGCAAACGGGAGCTCACGGGAGAAGGACAACCTCACGGTAATTCACCCCTCCACTTT.

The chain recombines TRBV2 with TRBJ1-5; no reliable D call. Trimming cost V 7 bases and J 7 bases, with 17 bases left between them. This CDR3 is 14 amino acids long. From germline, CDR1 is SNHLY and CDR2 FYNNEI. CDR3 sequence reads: CASTVSGGVQPQHF. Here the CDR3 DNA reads TGTGCCAGCACAGTTTCGGGTGGTGTCCAGCCCCAGCATTTT.

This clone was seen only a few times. Written as DNA, the CDR3 is TGTGCCAGCAGAGAGACAGGGGTGCAAGGACAGCCCCAGCATTTT. This gives the protein CASRETGVQGQPQHF. J is TRBJ1-5 and V is TRBV2; the match to TRBD1 covers 8 bases. This CDR3 is built from 15 residues. The J segment lost 7 bases and the V segment lost 6 bases, leaving 11 bases of the junction unmatched. CDR1 is SNHLY and CDR2 is FYNNEI in the germline V gene. Drawing the rest from reference TRBV2 and TRBJ1-5, the complete variable domain is EPEVTQTPSHQVTQMGQEVILRCVPISNHLYFYWYRQILGQKVEFLVSFYNNEISEKSEIFDDQFSVERPDGSNFTLKIRSTKLEDSAMYFCASRETGVQGQPQHFGDGTRLSIL.

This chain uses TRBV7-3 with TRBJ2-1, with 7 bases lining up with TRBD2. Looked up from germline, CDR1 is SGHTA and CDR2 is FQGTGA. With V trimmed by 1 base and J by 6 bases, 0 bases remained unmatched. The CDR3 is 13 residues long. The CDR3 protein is CASSLRLANEQFF. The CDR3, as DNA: TGTGCCAGCAGCTTAAGACTAGCCAATGAGCAGTTCTTC. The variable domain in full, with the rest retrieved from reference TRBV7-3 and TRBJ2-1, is GAGVSQTPSNKVTEKGKYVELRCDPISGHTALYWYRQSLGQGPEFLIYFQGTGAADDSGLPNDRFFAVRPEGSVSTLKIQRTERGDSAVYLCASSLRLANEQFFGPGTRLTVL.

CDR3 sequence reads: CATSRQGYGYTF. The CDR3 nucleotides read TGTGCCACCAGTCGACAGGGTTATGGCTACACCTTC. The gene calls are TRBV15 and TRBJ1-2; 7 bases align to TRBD1. The J segment lost 5 bases and the V segment lost 6 bases, leaving 3 bases of the junction unmatched. CDR3 size: 12 residues. Per the germline V gene, CDR1 is LNHNV and CDR2 is YYDKDF (reference sequence).

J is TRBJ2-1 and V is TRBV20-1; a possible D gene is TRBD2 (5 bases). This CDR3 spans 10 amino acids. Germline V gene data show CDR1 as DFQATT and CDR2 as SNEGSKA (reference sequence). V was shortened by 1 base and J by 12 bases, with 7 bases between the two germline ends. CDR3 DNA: TGCAGTGCTAGAGGGACTGGGCAGTTCTTC. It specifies CSARGTGQFF.

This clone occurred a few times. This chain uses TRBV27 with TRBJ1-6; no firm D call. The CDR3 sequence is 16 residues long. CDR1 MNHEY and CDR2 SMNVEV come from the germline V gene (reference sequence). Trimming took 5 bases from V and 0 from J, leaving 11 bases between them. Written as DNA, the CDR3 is TGTGCCAGCAGTGCCTATACTAGCTCCTATAATTCACCCCTCCACTTT. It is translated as CASSAYTSSYNSPLHF.

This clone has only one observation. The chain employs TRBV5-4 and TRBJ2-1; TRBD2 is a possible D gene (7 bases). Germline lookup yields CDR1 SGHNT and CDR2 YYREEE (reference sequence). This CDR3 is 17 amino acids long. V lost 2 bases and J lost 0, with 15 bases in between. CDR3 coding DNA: TGTGCCAGCAGCTTCGGGGGGCGGGGGAGCTCCTACAATGAGCAGTTCTTC. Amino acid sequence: CASSFGGRGSSYNEQFF. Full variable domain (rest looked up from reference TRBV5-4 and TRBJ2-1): ETGVTQSPTHLIKTRGQQVTLRCSSQSGHNTVSWYQQALGQGPQFIFQYYREEENGRGNFPPRFSGLQFPNYSSELNVNALELDDSALYLCASSFGGRGSSYNEQFFGPGTRLTVL.

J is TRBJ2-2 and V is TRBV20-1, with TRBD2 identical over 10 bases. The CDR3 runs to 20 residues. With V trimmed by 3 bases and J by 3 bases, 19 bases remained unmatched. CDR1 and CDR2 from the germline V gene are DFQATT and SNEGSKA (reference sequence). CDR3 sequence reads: CSASHTGLAGEEGDTGELFF. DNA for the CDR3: TGCAGTGCTAGTCACACGGGGCTAGCGGGAGAGGAGGGTGACACCGGGGAGCTGTTTTTT.

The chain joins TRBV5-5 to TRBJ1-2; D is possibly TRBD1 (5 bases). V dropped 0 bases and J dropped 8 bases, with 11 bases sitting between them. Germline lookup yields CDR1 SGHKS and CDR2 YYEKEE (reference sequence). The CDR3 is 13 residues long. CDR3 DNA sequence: TGTGCCAGCAGCTTGGATTGGAGGGACGGCTACACCTTC. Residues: CASSLDWRDGYTF. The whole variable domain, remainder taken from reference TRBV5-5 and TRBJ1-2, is DAGVTQSPTHLIKTRGQQVTLRCSPISGHKSVSWYQQVLGQGPQFIFQYYEKEERGRGNFPDRFSARQFPNYSSELNVNALLLGDSALYLCASSLDWRDGYTFGSGTRLTVV.